One and the same sample provided the 16 T cell receptor beta chains below, sequenced in a study of blood T cell repertoires in COVID-19. Here immunoSEQ multiplex PCR was the method, and the copy in TCRdb shows in-frame clones only, minus some. The sample carries some 57,000 clones, 89% recorded once. The sequenced material came from peripheral blood. The receptors here all came from a man in his 60s with acute or convalescent COVID-19.

The gene calls are TRBV18 and TRBJ2-1; 14 nucleotides align to TRBD2. V lost 2 bases and J lost 6; bases outside the gene matches: 0. The CDR3 extends over 15 amino acids. Germline V lookup: CDR1 KGHSH, CDR2 LQKENI. This chain's CDR3 is CASSPGTSGGNEQFF. The CDR3 coding sequence is TGTGCCAGCTCACCAGGGACTAGCGGGGGCAATGAGCAGTTCTTC.

This chain uses TRBV10-2 with TRBJ2-2, with D possibly matching TRBD1 (5 bases). CDR1 WSHSY and CDR2 SAAADI come from the germline V gene. This CDR3 has 13 amino acids. Trimming shortened V by 8 bases and J by 5 bases, and 12 bases separated the two germline ends. In nucleotides, the CDR3 is TGCGCCAGCCAAAGACAGCAGACCGGGGAGCTGTTTTTT. Translating gives CASQRQQTGELFF.

J is TRBJ2-3 and V is TRBV24-1, with 12 bases identical to TRBD1. Germline V lookup: CDR1 KGHDR, CDR2 SFDVKD. V dropped 2 bases and J dropped 3; count of bases not matched to a gene: 5. The CDR3 is made up of 17 amino acids. The CDR3: CATSDSLGQGATDTQYF. DNA of the CDR3: TGTGCCACCAGTGATTCCCTGGGACAGGGGGCAACAGATACGCAGTATTTT.

J is TRBJ2-7 and V is TRBV18; a weak D match, TRBD1 (6 bases). The germline V gene has CDR1 KGHSH and CDR2 LQKENI. Trimming cost V 4 bases and J 0 bases, with 10 bases left between them. This CDR3 region has 14 residues. Here the CDR3 reads CASSQDRSSYEQYF. CDR3 nucleotide sequence: TGTGCCAGCTCACAAGACAGGAGCTCCTACGAGCAGTACTTC.

The V gene is TRBV6-1, the J gene TRBJ1-1, with no clear D. The V gene's germline CDR1 is MNHNS and CDR2 SASEGT. This CDR3 contains 14 residues. V was clipped by 3 bases and J by 0 bases, with 8 bases between them. CDR3 in DNA: TGTGCCAGCAGTGAGAGGCAGTTGAACACTGAAGCTTTCTTT. Protein sequence: CASSERQLNTEAFF.

The rearrangement links TRBV6-6 to TRBJ1-5; TRBD1 matches 8 bases. The CDR3 contains 14 residues. Per germline, CDR1 MNHNY and CDR2 SVGAGI (reference sequence). The junction had 4 bases not matched to a gene; V was cut back by 5 bases and J by 4 bases. The DNA of the CDR3 is TGTGCCAGCAGTGGACAGGGTATAAATCAGCCCCAGCATTTT. Amino acid sequence: CASSGQGINQPQHF.

The rearrangement uses TRBV5-8 and TRBJ1-6, with a tentative D call TRBD1 (5 bases). CDR3 length: 15 residues. Trimming left V 0 bases short and J 7 bases short, with 11 bases between. Germline lookup yields CDR1 SGHTS and CDR2 YDEGEE. CDR3 sequence: CASSLGWRDNSPLHF. The CDR3 region has the DNA TGTGCCAGCAGCTTGGGGTGGAGGGACAATTCACCCCTCCACTTT. Together with reference TRBV5-8 and TRBJ1-6, the CDR3 gives the full variable domain: EAGVTQSPTHLIKTRGQQATLRCSPISGHTSVYWYQQALGLGLQFLLWYDEGEERNRGNFPPRFSGRQFPNYSSELNVNALELEDSALYLCASSLGWRDNSPLHFGNGTRLTVT.

This clone was observed a single time. The rearrangement joins TRBV24-1 to TRBJ2-1; D remains ambiguous. V lost 1 base to trimming and J lost 6 bases, with 15 bases between them. The length of the CDR3 is 16 residues. Germline-derived CDR1 and CDR2 are KGHDR and SFDVKD. The CDR3 sequence is CATSDLSGIRPNEQFF. The CDR3 DNA reads TGTGCCACCAGTGATTTATCAGGTATAAGACCCAATGAGCAGTTCTTC.

The chain carries TRBV4-2 and TRBJ2-1; D might be TRBD2 (6 bases). The CDR3 consists of 16 residues. Per the germline V gene, CDR1 is LGHNA and CDR2 is YNFKEQ. V was clipped by 0 bases and J by 9 bases, with 18 bases between them. The CDR3 DNA follows: TGTGCCAGCAGCCAAGATCTCGGGGGATTGAGGTCTGAGCAGTTCTTC. Its translation: CASSQDLGGLRSEQFF.

The J gene is TRBJ1-1, the V gene TRBV5-1; D possibly corresponds to TRBD1 (5 bases). From germline, CDR1 is SGHRS and CDR2 YFSETQ. Trimming cost V 1 base and J 1 base, with 8 bases left between them. This CDR3 has 14 residues. The CDR3 DNA is TGCGCCAGCAGCTTGTTACAGGAGAACACTGAAGCTTTCTTT. Residues: CASSLLQENTEAFF.

V is TRBV19 and J is TRBJ1-1; D gene unclear. The CDR3 consists of 14 residues. CDR1 is LNHDA, CDR2 SQIVND, per germline (reference sequence). The V end lost 6 bases, the J end lost 0 bases, and 11 bases lay between the germline ends. The CDR3 region has the DNA TGTGCCAGTAGGGGGAGGGAGGTGAACACTGAAGCTTTCTTT. Translated, it gives CASRGREVNTEAFF.

The rearrangement links TRBV5-1 to TRBJ1-2; 7 bases align to TRBD1. Germline-derived CDR1 and CDR2 are SGHRS and YFSETQ. V was pared by 3 bases and J by 5 bases, with 7 bases of the junction left unmatched. The CDR3 loop spans 14 amino acids. The CDR3 DNA follows: TGCGCCAGCAGCTCAAGACAGGGAGGTTATGGCTACACCTTC. Its protein product is CASSSRQGGYGYTF.

V and J are TRBV3-1 (or the pseudogene TRBV3-2) and TRBJ2-1; 10 positions agree with TRBD1. J gave up 1 base and V 3 bases, and 6 bases lay outside the gene matches. CDR3 size: 17 residues. Germline assignment: CDR1 LGHDT and CDR2 YNNKEL (reference sequence). The CDR3 here is CASSHQKGQGSYNEQFF. The CDR3 DNA follows: TGTGCCAGCAGCCACCAAAAGGGACAGGGGTCCTACAATGAGCAGTTCTTC.

The chain combines TRBV25-1 with TRBJ1-2; TRBD1 matches 9 bases. Trimming took 5 bases from V and 8 from J; bases not matched to a gene: 9. This CDR3 comprises 14 residues. From germline, CDR1 is MGHDK and CDR2 SYGVNS. CDR3 bases: TGTGCCAGCAGTCATGACAGGGGGAGAAAAGGCTACACCTTC. Protein sequence: CASSHDRGRKGYTF.

The chain links TRBV7-6 to TRBJ1-1; TRBD1 might be the D (6 bases). Germline CDR1 reads SGHVS; CDR2 reads FNYEAQ. The V end was cut by 4 bases, the J end by 6 bases, with 12 bases between. CDR3 length: 13 amino acids. CDR3 DNA: TGTGCCAGCAGCTGGGACGAGGGGGCTGAAGCTTTCTTT. Translation gives CASSWDEGAEAFF.

The CDR3, as DNA: TGTGCCAGCAGCCAAGATCCCAGGGTTGACGGGTCTGGAAACACCATATATTTT. Protein: CASSQDPRVDGSGNTIYF. This chain links TRBV4-2 with TRBJ1-3, with a possible D match to TRBD1 (5 bases). V lost 0 bases and J 1 base, leaving 16 bases between the germline ends. Germline V CDR1 and CDR2: LGHNA, YNFKEQ. The length of the CDR3 is 18 residues.